This T cell receptor (beta chain) came from a study of control samples from healthy donors and cancer patients. TCRdb keeps only in-frame clones here, not all; method: immunoSEQ multiplex PCR. This listing includes 150,000 to 200,000 clones. This TCR came from a woman aged 25 to 39 in good health. Sequencing was performed on blood.

In DNA, the CDR3 is TGTGCCAGCAGCTTGGGACTAGGGACCTACAATGAGCAGTTCTTC. Its translation: CASSLGLGTYNEQFF. The chain uses TRBV5-5 and TRBJ2-1; maybe TRBD2 (6 bases). Germline lookup yields CDR1 SGHKS and CDR2 YYEKEE (reference sequence). The CDR3 is made up of 15 amino acids. The V end was cut by 0 bases, the J end by 2 bases, with 9 bases between. Using reference TRBV5-5 and TRBJ2-1 for the parts outside the CDR3, the full variable domain is DAGVTQSPTHLIKTRGQQVTLRCSPISGHKSVSWYQQVLGQGPQFIFQYYEKEERGRGNFPDRFSARQFPNYSSELNVNALLLGDSALYLCASSLGLGTYNEQFFGPGTRLTVL.